The 10 T cell receptor beta chains given below trace back to one sample, sequenced in a study of T cell repertoires in ileal Crohn's disease. Generated by immunoSEQ multiplex PCR, the TCRdb table keeps only in-frame clones and is missing some. The sample consists of about 180 clones, 96% of them appearing once. The time point was: proximal margin of the surgical specimen (macroscopically non-inflamed). The sequenced sample consisted of ileal tissue. The receptors originated from an adult with Crohn's disease.

The chain carries TRBV21-1 and TRBJ1-1; the DNA was not used to check the table's D call, TRBD1. TRBV21-1 represents a pseudogene. The CDR3 length is 13 residues. In nucleotides, the CDR3 is TGTGCCAGCAGCCCTACACAGCACACTGAAGCTTTCTTT. Protein: CASSPTQHTEAFF.

This rearrangement joins TRBV16 to TRBJ1-4, with D perhaps matching TRBD1 (5 bases). V lost 2 bases to trimming and J lost 7 bases, with 14 bases between them. Per the germline V gene, CDR1 is KGHSY and CDR2 is FQNENV. CDR3 length equals 15 residues. The CDR3 sequence: CASSQVAERGEKLFF. For the CDR3, the DNA is TGTGCCAGCAGCCAAGTCGCCGAAAGGGGTGAAAAACTGTTTTTT. The entire variable domain, with the rest obtained from reference TRBV16 and TRBJ1-4, is as follows: GEEVAQTPKHLVRGEGQKAKLYCAPIKGHSYVFWYQQVLKNEFKFLISFQNENVFDETGMPKERFSAKCLPNSPCSLEIQATKLEDSAVYFCASSQVAERGEKLFFGSGTQLSVL.

The V and J genes are TRBV5-1 and TRBJ2-5, with 16 positions matching TRBD2. The germline V gene encodes CDR1 SGHRS and CDR2 YFSETQ. V dropped 2 bases and J dropped 5; count of bases not matched to a gene: 6. This CDR3 is 17 amino acids long. This CDR3 is CASSLGTSGGARETQYF. The CDR3 region has the DNA TGCGCCAGCAGCTTAGGGACTAGCGGGGGGGCCCGGGAGACCCAGTACTTC.

The chain employs TRBV6-6 and TRBJ1-1; the D is unclear. In germline, CDR1 is MNHNY, CDR2 SVGAGI (reference sequence). Trimming cost V 6 bases and J 5 bases, with 13 bases left between them. This CDR3 is built from 13 residues. CDR3 sequence: CASRLERETEAFF. In DNA, the CDR3 is TGTGCCAGCAGACTGGAGAGGGAGACTGAAGCTTTCTTT.

V and J are TRBV27 and TRBJ2-7; D is uncertain. Germline CDR1 MNHEY, CDR2 SMNVEV (reference sequence). The CDR3 has 12 amino acids. V was trimmed by 7 bases and J by 2 bases, leaving 9 bases between them. The CDR3 coding sequence is TGTGCCAGCAACCGGGTGCCCTACGAGCAGTACGTC. Its translation is CASNRVPYEQYV.

This rearrangement joins TRBV5-1 to TRBJ1-2; 10 bases are a match to TRBD1. CDR3 length: 16 amino acids. Germline-derived CDR1 and CDR2 are SGHRS and YFSETQ. V shed 0 bases and J 6 bases; nucleotides not matched to a gene: 8. The CDR3 region has the DNA TGCGCCAGCAGCTTGGCCATGGGACAGGGGATCGATGGCTACACCTTC. Protein sequence: CASSLAMGQGIDGYTF.

J is TRBJ1-5 and V is TRBV19, with a tentative D call TRBD1 (5 bases). The germline V and J ends were trimmed by 5 bases and 5 bases, with 16 bases remaining between them. The CDR3 spans 15 residues. Per germline, CDR1 LNHDA and CDR2 SQIVND (reference sequence). The CDR3 spells CASSGAGGTYQPQHF. CDR3 coding DNA: TGTGCCAGTAGTGGTGCGGGGGGGACCTATCAGCCCCAGCATTTT.

This clone was recorded only once. The chain carries TRBV20-1 and TRBJ2-1, with 7 bases that match TRBD2. Trimming removed 6 bases from V and 7 bases from J; junction bases left unmatched: 0. The CDR3 totals 10 residues. Germline assignment: CDR1 DFQATT and CDR2 SNEGSKA (reference sequence). The CDR3 nucleotides are TGCAGTGCCGGGAGGAATGAGCAGTTCTTC. It codes for CSAGRNEQFF.

The V gene is TRBV18, the J gene TRBJ2-6; 7 nucleotides align to TRBD1. Germline assignment: CDR1 KGHSH and CDR2 LQKENI. Losses at the gene ends were 6 bases for V and 0 bases for J; bases not matched to a gene: 5. The length of the CDR3 is 16 residues. CDR3 region: CASSGQGDSGANVLTF. The CDR3 DNA follows: TGTGCCAGCTCCGGGCAGGGGGACTCTGGGGCCAACGTCCTGACTTTC.

The rearrangement uses TRBV7-9 and TRBJ2-1, with 11 bases fitting TRBD2. CDR1 and CDR2 from the germline V gene are SEHNR and FQNEAQ (reference sequence). The CDR3 length is 17 residues. V lost 3 bases and J lost 9; bases outside the gene matches: 13. CDR3 sequence: CASSFGVAGGLLSEQFF. The DNA of the CDR3 is TGTGCCAGCAGCTTTGGAGTAGCGGGGGGGCTTCTAAGTGAGCAGTTCTTC.